The clone carrying this T cell receptor (beta chain) was counted at least ten times. The antigen is undetermined. Researchers used genomic DNA as the template to profile TCR beta VDJ and CDR3. TCRdb ran MiXCR on the reads and lists one entry per CDR3 protein. Of about 160,000 distinct CDR3 sequences listed, around half are singletons. The data originate from a study of CD8+CD57+ T cells in acquired aplastic anemia. About the research overall: The DNA of sorted CD4+ and CD8+ cells averaged roughly 3.2 ug. Study-level findings and limits: CD8+ Simpson's diversity showed no significant patient-control difference.

Germline loops: CDR1 SGDLS, CDR2 YYNGEE. The ends lost 0 bases at V and 9 bases at J; junction bases unmatched: 10. CDR3 length: 16 residues. For sequencing, patients were chosen who had shown expansion of CD8+CD57+ cells by flow cytometry. Diagnosis of severe acquired aplastic anemia applied to all patients. Each patient gave a blood sample that was collected before any therapy had been received. The chain has TRBV9 and TRBJ2-1; 9 bases agree with TRBD2. The receptor was derived from a human donor with aplastic anemia. The sample consisted of sorted CD4+, CD8+, or CD8+CD57+ T cells (not recorded which) from PBMCs. CDR3 residues: CASSVGGGRALPEQFF. The CDR3 DNA is TGTGCCAGCAGCGTAGGGGGCGGGAGGGCCCTCCCTGAGCAGTTCTTC.